These 5 T cell receptor beta chains were sequenced from one sample in a study of T cells in Graves' hyperthyroidism and ophthalmopathy. From RNA transcripts, TCR beta CDR3 regions were amplified. Using the HTBI primer set, a first-round RT-PCR was run on the TCR CDR3. Via MiXCR, TCRdb re-called the multiplex PCR reads, giving one row per CDR3 protein. The sample has 500,000 to 650,000 distinct CDR3 sequences, about 14% seen once; the top ten hold approximately 12%. The sample was blood. These TCRs come from a woman aged 50 to 60 with Graves' ophthalmopathy.

At least ten counts were recorded for this clonotype. CDR3 protein: CASSPTGRNYEQYF. DNA for the CDR3: TGTGCCAGCAGCCCGACAGGGCGGAATTACGAGCAGTACTTC. V gene TRBV6-2 or TRBV6-3 combines with J gene TRBJ2-7; TRBD1 matches at 7 bases. After removal of 6 bases from V and 4 bases from J, the junction contained 9 bases not matched to a gene. Germline V gene data show CDR1 as MNHEY and CDR2 as SVGEGT. This CDR3 contains 14 residues.

Many counts were recorded for this clonotype. The gene calls are TRBV20-1 and TRBJ2-1, with 8 positions matching TRBD2. The junction had 4 bases not matched to a gene; V was cut back by 0 bases and J by 3 bases. Germline-derived CDR1 and CDR2 are DFQATT and SNEGSKA (reference sequence). The CDR3 runs to 15 residues. The CDR3 nucleotides are TGCAGTGCTAGAGATGCCGCGGGAGGCTACAATGAGCAGTTCTTC. This encodes CSARDAAGGYNEQFF.

This clonotype has ten or more counts. The chain recombines TRBV7-3 with TRBJ2-1; D gene unclear. This CDR3 comprises 14 residues. The germline V gene encodes CDR1 SGHTA and CDR2 FQGTGA. V was shortened by 2 bases and J by 8 bases, with 13 bases between the two germline ends. The CDR3 spells CASSLGGPMDEQFF. As DNA, the CDR3 is TGTGCCAGCAGCTTAGGCGGTCCGATGGATGAGCAGTTCTTC.

This rearrangement joins TRBV15 to TRBJ2-5; D possibly corresponds to TRBD2 (5 bases). Germline V gene sequence: CDR1 LNHNV, CDR2 YYDKDF (reference sequence). The CDR3 runs 14 residues. Deletions cut 0 bases from V and 5 bases from J, with 10 bases between. The CDR3, as DNA: TGTGCCACCAGCAGAGATACGGGAACGGAGACCCAGTACTTC. This codes for CATSRDTGTETQYF.

This clonotype has ten or more counts. The chain has TRBV20-1 and TRBJ2-1, with D unclear. This CDR3 region has 15 residues. The V gene's germline CDR1 is DFQATT and CDR2 SNEGSKA (reference sequence). Deletions cut 1 base from V and 2 bases from J, with 12 bases between. Written as DNA, the CDR3 is TGCAGTGCTAGAGGGCTCACGGGTACCTACAATGAGCAGTTCTTC. It specifies CSARGLTGTYNEQFF.